In this sample, the clone carrying this T cell receptor beta chain turned up many times. This entry comes from a study of regulatory T cells in long-lasting Graves disease. For TCR beta, libraries came from iRepertoire HTBI primers and Arm-PCR of CDR3 regions. A single record per CDR3 protein comes from TCRdb applying MiXCR to the multiplex PCR reads. Counted here are approximately 540,000 distinct CDR3 sequences, 12% occurring once; the ten biggest clones make up 8% to 10%. As for time point: newly diagnosed GD, antithyroid drugs for less than 3 months. PBMC RNA served as the TCR library source. J lost 1 base, V lost 4 bases, and 10 bases had no gene match. The length of the CDR3 is 16 residues. Germline CDR1 reads DFQATT; CDR2 reads SNEGSKA (reference sequence). The sample was also linked to a second study, of T cells in Graves' hyperthyroidism and ophthalmopathy.

V usage is TRBV20-1 and J usage is TRBJ2-4; 7 bases are shared with TRBD1. This receptor was obtained from a woman under 40 with Graves disease. The starting material was peripheral blood mononuclear cells (PBMCs), obtained at new diagnosis, from a patient treated with antithyroid drugs. In DNA, the CDR3 is TGCAGTGCTACTAACATTGAGGGACAGGCCAAAAACATTCAGTACTTC. As protein: CSATNIEGQAKNIQYF.